What follows describes a single TCR beta chain. The antigen is not known. This CDR3 has 16 amino acids. Per the germline V gene, CDR1 is DFQATT and CDR2 is SNEGSKA (reference sequence). Trimming removed 6 bases at V and 1 base at J, with 21 bases between. With template switching, a universal primer site was added, and the cDNA carried unique molecular identifiers. MiXCR, run by TCRdb on the 5' RACE reads, gives a single entry per CDR3 protein. The data show approximately 630,000 distinct CDR3 sequences, under 8.5% seen once. These data come from a study of identical twins. Study-level points and caveats: Beta out-of-frame sequences displayed a weaker excess of sharing between twins. A lower insertion count was a feature of abundant cord blood beta clonotypes, with no such feature in memory repertoires. Zero-insertion analyses were open to partial confounding by invariant MAIT and iNKT cells.

These same data were also listed under a study on yellow fever vaccine responses in identical twins.

Sequenced: PBMCs. This clonotype was sampled from a woman aged 18-29 years in good health. This chain links TRBV20-1 with TRBJ2-5; D perhaps matches TRBD1 (6 bases). This chain's CDR3 is CSANDHRDEVQETQYF. The DNA of the CDR3 is TGCAGTGCAAACGACCACAGGGACGAGGTCCAAGAGACCCAGTACTTC.